Listed below are T cell receptor beta chains from one sample, sequenced in a study of human T cells and chemical hapten exposure. MiXCR, applied by TCRdb to the RACE reads, yields one record per CDR3 protein. The table has approximately 97,000 distinct CDR3 sequences, over 10% seen once; the top ten hold approximately 3.4%. Sequences were derived from whole blood, sampled in connection with sensitization to the hapten diphenylcyclopropenone (DPC). The origin of the receptors is a woman aged 40 to 50 with alopecia areata. Some clones in this sample may be carry-over from other donors' samples. CDR3s include the opening cysteine and the closing phenylalanine or tryptophan. D genes are given only for firm matches. Clone size is stated in some rows and not others, as once, few, many or a class when expanded.

j_call clone_size v_call d_call cdr3_nt cdr3_aa
TRBJ2-6 . TRBV5-4 . TGTGCCAGCACCCTGGCGGGGTATGGGGCCAACGTCCTGACTTTC CASTLAGYGANVLTF
TRBJ2-7 . TRBV4-1 . TGCGCCAGCAGCCAAGAACCCCTATACTCCTACGAGCAGTACTTC CASSQEPLYSYEQYF
TRBJ2-7 . TRBV2 . TGTGCCAGCTTCCCCGGGCCCAACTACGAGCAGTACTTC CASFPGPNYEQYF
TRBJ2-2 few TRBV12-3/TRBV12-4 . TGTGCCATCAAATCGAGGGGTATGAACACCGGGGAGCTGTTTTTT CAIKSRGMNTGELFF
TRBJ2-1 many TRBV27 TRBD2 TGTGCCAGCATGGCGAGCGGGGGGGCTCGTGAGCAGTTCTTC CASMASGGAREQFF
TRBJ2-7 . TRBV15 . TGTGCCACCAGCAGAGCGGACCCCTCCTACGAGCAGTACTTC CATSRADPSYEQYF
TRBJ2-1 many TRBV20-1 . TGCAGTGCTTCCCCCCCGTCTCGTGAGCAGTTCTTC CSASPPSREQFF
TRBJ2-3 many TRBV2 . TGTGCCAGCAACAAACTAGCGAGGGGGACAGATACGCAGTATTTT CASNKLARGTDTQYF
TRBJ2-3 . TRBV6-5 TRBD2 TGTGCCAGCAGCGAGATCGGGACTAGCGCTAGCACAGATACGCAGTATTTT CASSEIGTSASTDTQYF
TRBJ2-7 many TRBV6-1 TRBD2 TGTGCCAGCAGTGCCACTAGCGGGGGGGCCTCCTACGAGCAGTACTTC CASSATSGGASYEQYF
TRBJ2-3 . TRBV4-2 . TGTGCCAGCAGCCAAGATCCGGATAGCGGCCACGACTTCGATACGCAGTATTTT CASSQDPDSGHDFDTQYF
TRBJ2-3 . TRBV10-3 TRBD2 TGTGCCATCAGGCCGGGACTAGCGGGGGGGCAGACAGATACGCAGTATTTT CAIRPGLAGGQTDTQYF
TRBJ2-1 . TRBV3-1 . TGTGCCAGCAGCCAAGATATGTGGGAGCAGTTCTTC CASSQDMWEQFF
TRBJ2-3 . TRBV20-1 TRBD2 TGCAGTGCTAGAGCCAGCGGGGGGCTTGATACGCAGTATTTT CSARASGGLDTQYF
TRBJ2-3 many TRBV25-1 . TGTGCCAGCAGTGAAAGGGGGGGCAGGGATACGCAGTATTTT CASSERGGRDTQYF
TRBJ2-2 . TRBV20-1 TRBD2 TGCAGTGCTATCGGGACTAGCGGGAGCGGGGAGCTGTTTTTT CSAIGTSGSGELFF
TRBJ1-1 many TRBV6-1 . TGTGCCAGCCACAGACCGAACACTGAAGCTTTCTTT CASHRPNTEAFF
TRBJ1-1 many TRBV28 TRBD1 TGTGCCAGCTTCAGGACAGGACCCGAGGGGAACACTGAAGCTTTCTTT CASFRTGPEGNTEAFF
TRBJ1-1 few TRBV20-1 . TGCAGTGCTAGAGTGCCAGGGCTGAACACTGAAGCTTTCTTT CSARVPGLNTEAFF
TRBJ2-1 many TRBV3-1 TRBD2 TGTGCCAGCAGCCAAGGCACCGGGGGGGCCTCGAGGAATGAGCAGTTCTTC CASSQGTGGASRNEQFF
TRBJ1-2 . TRBV18 . TGTGCCAGCTCCCCACTCAGGGGCCTAAACTATGGCTACACCTTC CASSPLRGLNYGYTF
TRBJ2-3 few TRBV29-1 . TGCAGCGTTCCATTGTGGGCCCGAGCAGATACGCAGTATTTT CSVPLWARADTQYF
TRBJ1-1 many TRBV7-9 TRBD1 TGTGCCAGCAGCTCGGGTGCAGGGGGCAAGGGAACTGAAGCTTTCTTT CASSSGAGGKGTEAFF
TRBJ2-1 few TRBV20-1 TRBD2 TGCAGTGCTAGTAAGAGCGGGAGGGACCTCAATGAGCAGTTCTTC CSASKSGRDLNEQFF
TRBJ2-1 many TRBV7-9 . TGTGCCAGCAGCCTCCGGCCGAATGAGCAGTTCTTC CASSLRPNEQFF
TRBJ2-3 many TRBV18 . TGTGCCAGCTCACCGCTCTCTGGAGATACGCAGTATTTT CASSPLSGDTQYF
TRBJ1-5 . TRBV19 . TGTGCCAGTAGGGATCGCGGGAATGGCAATCAGCCCCAGCATTTT CASRDRGNGNQPQHF
TRBJ2-5 . TRBV18 . TGTGCCAGCTCACCACCGAGGCAGGGTGTGGTGACCCAGTACTTC CASSPPRQGVVTQYF
TRBJ1-3 many TRBV3-1 . TGTGCCAGCAGCCTCGATGGGGCCAGAGGAAACACCATATATTTT CASSLDGARGNTIYF
TRBJ2-3 . TRBV24-1 . TGTGCCACCAGTGGCGGCATGACGCGCACAGATACGCAGTATTTT CATSGGMTRTDTQYF
TRBJ2-1 . TRBV18 TRBD2 TGTGCCAGCTCATCTAGACTAGCGGGGGGTGCGGATGAGCAGTTCTTC CASSSRLAGGADEQFF
TRBJ2-5 many TRBV11-2 TRBD2 TGTGCCAGCAGCTTAGCCGGGACTATCCCTCAAGAGACCCAGTACTTC CASSLAGTIPQETQYF
TRBJ2-7 many TRBV4-2 . TGTGCCAGCAGCCAAGAGTTGGGGGGAAGCTACGAGCAGTACTTC CASSQELGGSYEQYF
TRBJ2-7 . TRBV20-1 . TGCAGTGCTAGGCCGGGCGGGCTCTCCTACGAGCAGTACTTC CSARPGGLSYEQYF
TRBJ1-3 . TRBV12-3/TRBV12-4 . TGTGCCAGCAGTTCCGGGACCCACGGCTCTGGAAACACCATATATTTT CASSSGTHGSGNTIYF
TRBJ1-2 few TRBV6-5 . TGTGCCAGCAGGGACACAGGGAGCGTGGGCTACACCTTC CASRDTGSVGYTF
TRBJ2-7 many TRBV28 . TGTGCCAGCAGCCTCGGGACCGGGAGCGAGCAGTACTTC CASSLGTGSEQYF
TRBJ1-1 many TRBV14 TRBD1 TGTGCCAGCAGCCAAGCCTCCGGGACAGTCAACACTGAAGCTTTCTTT CASSQASGTVNTEAFF
TRBJ2-2 . TRBV9 TRBD2 TGTGCCAGCAGCTGGAGGACTAGCCTGACCGGGGAGCTGTTTTTT CASSWRTSLTGELFF